These 18 T cell receptor beta chains originate from one sample sequenced in a study of monozygotic twins with inflammatory bowel disease. TCRdb processed the 5' RACE reads again and assigns one entry to each CDR3 protein, with no DNA. Its listing shows under 350,000 distinct CDR3 sequences. Sequenced sample: blood. The receptors were sampled from a human donor with ulcerative colitis or Crohn's disease, or a healthy co-twin of an affected twin (not recorded which).

This rearrangement joins TRBV5-1 to TRBJ1-2. Germline V gives CDR1 SGHRS, CDR2 YFSETQ. The CDR3 spans 11 residues. This CDR3 is CASSLESGYTF.

This chain connects TRBV12-3 or TRBV12-4 to TRBJ2-5; TCRdb proposes TRBD1, but this gene call is untestable without DNA. The CDR3 has 16 residues. CDR3 amino acids: CASSLRGRVHQETQYF.

V gene TRBV5-1 combines with J gene TRBJ2-7; TCRdb names TRBD1, which stays unverified in the absence of DNA. Looked up from germline, CDR1 is SGHRS and CDR2 is YFSETQ. This CDR3 region has 14 residues. The CDR3 region is CASNHGQGAYEQYF.

The chain combines TRBV9 with TRBJ2-7. The germline V gene has CDR1 SGDLS and CDR2 YYNGEE. CDR3 size: 14 residues. The CDR3 reads CASSVEWSSYEQYF.

V usage is TRBV5-6 and J usage is TRBJ2-7; TCRdb gives TRBD1 as the D gene, but with no DNA this cannot be confirmed. CDR1 SGHDT and CDR2 YYEEEE come from the germline V gene. The CDR3 consists of 14 residues. Here the CDR3 reads CASSDSYNSYEQYF.

The chain carries TRBV24-1 and TRBJ2-4; as DNA is missing, the TRBD1 call by TCRdb cannot be tested. The germline V gene encodes CDR1 KGHDR and CDR2 SFDVKD. This CDR3 spans 12 amino acids. CDR3 in amino acids: CATINDRNIQYF.

The chain uses TRBV18 and TRBJ1-5. Per the germline V gene, CDR1 is KGHSH and CDR2 is LQKENI. This CDR3 contains 13 residues. CDR3 sequence reads: CASSHTTDQPQHF.

The chain links TRBV12-3 or TRBV12-4 to TRBJ2-2; TCRdb gives TRBD1 as the D gene, but with no DNA this cannot be confirmed. The CDR3 totals 12 residues. The CDR3 sequence: CASPWQTGELFF.

This rearrangement joins TRBV18 to TRBJ2-3; TCRdb picks TRBD1, but there is no DNA to check that call. Germline lookup yields CDR1 KGHSH and CDR2 LQKENI. The CDR3 length is 12 residues. CDR3: CASSLGQPTQYF.

The J gene is TRBJ2-1, the V gene TRBV4-2; no DNA is available, so the TRBD2 call from TCRdb remains unchecked. Germline-derived CDR1 and CDR2 are LGHNA and YNFKEQ. CDR3 length: 15 residues. CDR3 loop: CASSLSGSVSNEQFF.

J is TRBJ2-3 and V is TRBV6-1. Germline V gene data show CDR1 as MNHNS and CDR2 as SASEGT. The CDR3 runs 12 residues. This chain's CDR3 is CASSTKTDTQYF.

CDR3 sequence: CASSFGGQVNEQFF. The chain employs TRBV5-1 and TRBJ2-1; TCRdb's D call, TRBD1, is unchecked because there is no DNA. CDR3 length: 14 residues. Germline V gene lookup returns CDR1 SGHRS and CDR2 YFSETQ.

The chain joins TRBV29-1 to TRBJ2-2; TCRdb picks TRBD1, but there is no DNA to check that call. CDR3 length: 14 residues. Germline V lookup: CDR1 SQVTM, CDR2 ANQGSEA. The CDR3 spells CSVEGESGAGELFF.

The chain employs TRBV5-1 and TRBJ2-7; there is no DNA to check the TCRdb D call of TRBD1. The length of the CDR3 is 14 residues. Germline assignment: CDR1 SGHRS and CDR2 YFSETQ. CDR3 amino acids: CASSLGDSLYEQYF.

The chain uses TRBV20-1 and TRBJ2-2; as DNA is missing, the TRBD2 call by TCRdb cannot be tested. The CDR3 spans 17 residues. The germline gives CDR1 DFQATT, CDR2 SNEGSKA (reference sequence). CDR3 sequence reads: CSVAGAGGGLNTGELFF.

This sequence joins TRBV19 and TRBJ2-2; TCRdb's D gene call, TRBD2, goes unchecked for lack of DNA. This CDR3 spans 19 amino acids. From germline, CDR1 is LNHDA and CDR2 SQIVND (reference sequence). This CDR3 reads CASSMTSGRVAPNTGELFF. The full variable domain, rest sourced from reference TRBV19 and TRBJ2-2, is DGGITQSPKYLFRKEGQNVTLSCEQNLNHDAMYWYRQDPGQGLRLIYYSQIVNDFQKGDIAEGYSVSREKKESFPLTVTSAQKNPTAFYLCASSMTSGRVAPNTGELFFGEGSRLTVL.

The rearrangement uses TRBV5-1 and TRBJ2-1; there is no DNA to check the TCRdb D call of TRBD1. CDR1 and CDR2 (germline): SGHRS, YFSETQ. This CDR3 has 17 amino acids. CDR3 amino acids: CASSLAVPLAGTHEQFF.

V usage is TRBV7-8 and J usage is TRBJ1-2. Germline loops: CDR1 SGHVS, CDR2 FQNEAQ. The CDR3 has 15 residues. CDR3 protein: CASSSPGGLGYGYTF.